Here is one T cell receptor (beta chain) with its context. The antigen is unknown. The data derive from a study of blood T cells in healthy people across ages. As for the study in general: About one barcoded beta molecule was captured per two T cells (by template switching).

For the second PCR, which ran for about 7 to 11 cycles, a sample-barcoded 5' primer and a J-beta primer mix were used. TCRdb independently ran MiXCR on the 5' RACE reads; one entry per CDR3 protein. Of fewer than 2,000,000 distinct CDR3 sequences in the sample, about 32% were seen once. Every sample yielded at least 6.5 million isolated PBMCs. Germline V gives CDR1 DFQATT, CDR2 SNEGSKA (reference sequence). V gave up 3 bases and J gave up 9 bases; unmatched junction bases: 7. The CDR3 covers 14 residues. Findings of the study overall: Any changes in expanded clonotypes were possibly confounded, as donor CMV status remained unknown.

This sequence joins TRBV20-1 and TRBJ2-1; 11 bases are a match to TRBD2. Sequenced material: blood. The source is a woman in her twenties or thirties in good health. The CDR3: CSARGTSGTIEQFF. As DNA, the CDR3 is TGCAGTGCTAGGGGGACTAGCGGTACTATTGAGCAGTTCTTC.